This T cell receptor (beta chain) was captured by sequencing in a study of cytomegalovirus exposure and HLA in healthy donors. Study-level background: Genetic ancestry analysis placed around 76% of the roughly 400 donors that were genotyped in the Caucasian-associated cluster. Overall study results and limits: Most TCR sequences were uncommon, yet certain public TCRs appeared in many donors.

This clone turned up a few times. Its specificity is unknown. A multiplex PCR was run with 60 Vbeta primers and 13 Jbeta primers. Clones were sequenced by immunoSEQ multiplex PCR, and TCRdb holds only the in-frame ones, with some missing. The table has fewer than 200,000 clones, around four fifths seen once. Germline CDR1 reads SGHTA; CDR2 reads FQGTGA. The V gene lost 4 bases and the J gene lost 9 bases, with 15 bases spanning the gap. The CDR3 has 14 amino acids. This TCR was recovered from a woman in her 50s in good health and CMV-seronegative. The rearrangement uses TRBV7-3 and TRBJ1-4, with D perhaps matching TRBD1 (6 bases). Material for sequencing was PBMCs. CDR3 DNA: TGTGCCAGCAGCTCGACAGGTTGGGAAAAAAAACTGTTTTTT. This encodes CASSSTGWEKKLFF.